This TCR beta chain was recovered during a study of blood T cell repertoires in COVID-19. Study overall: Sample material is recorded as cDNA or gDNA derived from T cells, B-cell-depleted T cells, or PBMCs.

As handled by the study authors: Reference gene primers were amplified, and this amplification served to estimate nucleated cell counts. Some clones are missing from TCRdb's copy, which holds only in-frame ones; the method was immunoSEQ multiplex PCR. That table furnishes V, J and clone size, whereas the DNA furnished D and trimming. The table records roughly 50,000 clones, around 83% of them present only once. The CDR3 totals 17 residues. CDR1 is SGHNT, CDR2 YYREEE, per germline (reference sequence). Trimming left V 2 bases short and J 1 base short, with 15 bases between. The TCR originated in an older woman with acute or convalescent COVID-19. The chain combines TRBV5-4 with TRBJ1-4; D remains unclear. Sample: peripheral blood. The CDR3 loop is CASSLFVGGGTNEKLFF. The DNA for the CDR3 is TGTGCCAGCAGCTTATTTGTGGGAGGTGGAACTAATGAAAAACTGTTTTTT.